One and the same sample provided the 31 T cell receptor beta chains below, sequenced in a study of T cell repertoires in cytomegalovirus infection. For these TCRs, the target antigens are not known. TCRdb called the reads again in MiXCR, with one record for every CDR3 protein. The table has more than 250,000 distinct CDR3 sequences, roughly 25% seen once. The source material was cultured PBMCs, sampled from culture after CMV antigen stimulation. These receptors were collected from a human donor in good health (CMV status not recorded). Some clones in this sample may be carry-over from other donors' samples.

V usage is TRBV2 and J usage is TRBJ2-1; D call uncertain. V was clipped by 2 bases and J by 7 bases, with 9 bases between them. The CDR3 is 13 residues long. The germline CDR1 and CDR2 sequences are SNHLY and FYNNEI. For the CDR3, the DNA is TGTGCCAGCAGTGAACGGGCCCCAAATGAGCAGTTCTTC. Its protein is CASSERAPNEQFF. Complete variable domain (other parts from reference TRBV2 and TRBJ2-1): EPEVTQTPSHQVTQMGQEVILRCVPISNHLYFYWYRQILGQKVEFLVSFYNNEISEKSEIFDDQFSVERPDGSNFTLKIRSTKLEDSAMYFCASSERAPNEQFFGPGTRLTVL.

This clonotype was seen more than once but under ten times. The chain's CDR3 is CASSVMGVNTEAFF. DNA for the CDR3: TGTGCCAGCAGCGTAATGGGGGTTAACACTGAAGCTTTCTTT. The rearrangement joins TRBV9 to TRBJ1-1, with D possibly matching TRBD1 (5 bases). V shed 1 base and J shed 2 bases, with 9 bases lying between them. The CDR3 loop spans 14 amino acids. CDR1 SGDLS and CDR2 YYNGEE come from the germline V gene. The variable domain in full, with the rest retrieved from reference TRBV9 and TRBJ1-1, is DSGVTQTPKHLITATGQRVTLRCSPRSGDLSVYWYQQSLDQGLQFLIQYYNGEERAKGNILERFSAQQFPDLHSELNLSSLELGDSALYFCASSVMGVNTEAFFGQGTRLTVV.

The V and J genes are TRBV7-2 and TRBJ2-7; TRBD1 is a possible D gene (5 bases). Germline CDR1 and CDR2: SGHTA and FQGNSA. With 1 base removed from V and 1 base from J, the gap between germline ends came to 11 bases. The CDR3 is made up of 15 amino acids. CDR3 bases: TGTGCCAGCAGCTTAGAGGGGCGGCTATCCTACGAGCAGTACTTC. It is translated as CASSLEGRLSYEQYF.

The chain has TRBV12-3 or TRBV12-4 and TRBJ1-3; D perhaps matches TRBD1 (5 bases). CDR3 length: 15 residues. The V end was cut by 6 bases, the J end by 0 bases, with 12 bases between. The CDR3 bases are TGTGCCAGCAGGTTCTCGGGGGGCTCTGGAAACACCATATATTTT. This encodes CASRFSGGSGNTIYF.

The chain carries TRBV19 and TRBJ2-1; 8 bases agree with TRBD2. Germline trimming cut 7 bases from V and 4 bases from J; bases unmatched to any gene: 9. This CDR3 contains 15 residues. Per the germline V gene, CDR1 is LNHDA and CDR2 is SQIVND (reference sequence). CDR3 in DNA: TGTGCCAGTACCCCAGGGACTAGTATGTACAATGAGCAGTTCTTC. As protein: CASTPGTSMYNEQFF.

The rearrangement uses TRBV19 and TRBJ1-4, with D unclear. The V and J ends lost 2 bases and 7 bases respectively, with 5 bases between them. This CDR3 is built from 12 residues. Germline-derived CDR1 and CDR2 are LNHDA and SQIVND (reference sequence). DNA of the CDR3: TGTGCCAGTAGTATATTGGGTGAAAAACTGTTTTTT. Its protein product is CASSILGEKLFF.

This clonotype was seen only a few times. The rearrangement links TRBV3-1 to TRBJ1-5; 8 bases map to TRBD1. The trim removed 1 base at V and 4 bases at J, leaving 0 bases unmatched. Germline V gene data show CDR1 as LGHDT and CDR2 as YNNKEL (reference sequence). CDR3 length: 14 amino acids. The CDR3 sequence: CASSQGQGNQPQHF. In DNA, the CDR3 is TGTGCCAGCAGCCAAGGACAGGGGAATCAGCCCCAGCATTTT.

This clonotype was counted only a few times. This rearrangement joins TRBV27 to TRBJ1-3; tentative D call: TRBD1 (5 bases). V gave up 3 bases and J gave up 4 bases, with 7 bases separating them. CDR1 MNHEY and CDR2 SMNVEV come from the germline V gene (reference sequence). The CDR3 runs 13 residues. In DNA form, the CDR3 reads TGTGCCAGCAGTTTCTACAGGGGAAACACCATATATTTT. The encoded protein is CASSFYRGNTIYF.

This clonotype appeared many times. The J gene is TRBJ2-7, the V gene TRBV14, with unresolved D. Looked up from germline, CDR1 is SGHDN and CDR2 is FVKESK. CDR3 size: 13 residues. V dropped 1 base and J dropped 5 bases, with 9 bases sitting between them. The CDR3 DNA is TGTGCCAGCAGCCAAGGGGTTAGGGACGAGCAGTACGTC. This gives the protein CASSQGVRDEQYV.

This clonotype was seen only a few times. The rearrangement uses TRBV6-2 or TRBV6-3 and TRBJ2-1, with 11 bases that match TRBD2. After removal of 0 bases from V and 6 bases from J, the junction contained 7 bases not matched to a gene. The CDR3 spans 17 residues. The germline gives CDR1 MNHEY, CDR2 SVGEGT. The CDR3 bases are TGTGCCAGCAGTTACTCCGCTCTTAGCGGGAGGGCCAATGAGCAGTTCTTC. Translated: CASSYSALSGRANEQFF.

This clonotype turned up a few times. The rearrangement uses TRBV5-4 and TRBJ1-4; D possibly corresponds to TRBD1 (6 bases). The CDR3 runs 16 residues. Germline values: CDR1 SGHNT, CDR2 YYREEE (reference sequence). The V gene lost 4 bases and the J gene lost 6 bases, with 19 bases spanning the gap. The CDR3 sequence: CASSHKFRDNDEKLFF. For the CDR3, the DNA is TGTGCCAGCAGCCATAAATTCCGGGACAACGATGAAAAACTGTTTTTT.

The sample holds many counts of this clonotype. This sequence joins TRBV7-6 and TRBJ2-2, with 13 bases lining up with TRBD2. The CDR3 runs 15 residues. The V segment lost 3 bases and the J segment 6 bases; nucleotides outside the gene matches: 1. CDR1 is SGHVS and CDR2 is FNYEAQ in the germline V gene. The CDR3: CASSLGTSGAGELFF. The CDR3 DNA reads TGTGCCAGCAGCTTGGGGACTAGCGGGGCCGGGGAGCTGTTTTTT.

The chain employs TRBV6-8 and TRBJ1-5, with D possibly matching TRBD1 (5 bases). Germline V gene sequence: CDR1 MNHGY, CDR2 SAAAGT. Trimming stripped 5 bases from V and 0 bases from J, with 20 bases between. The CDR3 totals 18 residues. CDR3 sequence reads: CASSPLRPGLDSNQPQHF. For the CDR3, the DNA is TGTGCCAGCAGTCCACTACGCCCGGGACTGGATAGCAATCAGCCCCAGCATTTT.

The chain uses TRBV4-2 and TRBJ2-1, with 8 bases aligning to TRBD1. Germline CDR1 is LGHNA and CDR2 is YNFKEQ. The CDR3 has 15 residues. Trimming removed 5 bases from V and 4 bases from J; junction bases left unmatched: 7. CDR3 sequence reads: CASSNPGTGYNEQFF. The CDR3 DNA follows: TGTGCCAGCAGCAACCCCGGGACAGGTTACAATGAGCAGTTCTTC.

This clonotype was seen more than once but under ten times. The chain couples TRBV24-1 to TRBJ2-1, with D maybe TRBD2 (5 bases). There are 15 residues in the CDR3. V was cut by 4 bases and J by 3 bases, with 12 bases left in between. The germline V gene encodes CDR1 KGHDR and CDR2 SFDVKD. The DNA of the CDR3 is TGTGCCACCAGTGACGAGGGATCTATCTACAATGAGCAGTTCTTC. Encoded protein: CATSDEGSIYNEQFF.

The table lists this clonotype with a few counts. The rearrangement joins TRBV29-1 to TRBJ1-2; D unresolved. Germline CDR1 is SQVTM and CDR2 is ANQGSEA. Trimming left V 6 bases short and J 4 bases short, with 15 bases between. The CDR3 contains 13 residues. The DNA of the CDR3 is TGCAGCGTGGGGATGGAGGTGGGCTATGGCTACACCTTC. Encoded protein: CSVGMEVGYGYTF.

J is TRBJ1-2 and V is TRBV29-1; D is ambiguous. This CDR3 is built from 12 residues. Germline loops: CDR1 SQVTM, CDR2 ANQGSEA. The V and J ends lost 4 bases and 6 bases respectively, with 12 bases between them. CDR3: CSVGPHNHGYTF. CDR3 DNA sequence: TGCAGCGTTGGTCCCCACAACCATGGCTACACCTTC.

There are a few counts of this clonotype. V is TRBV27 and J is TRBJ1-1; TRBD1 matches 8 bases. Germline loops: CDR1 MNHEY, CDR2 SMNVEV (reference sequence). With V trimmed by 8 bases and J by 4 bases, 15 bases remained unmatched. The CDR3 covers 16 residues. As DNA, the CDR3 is TGTGCCAGCGCCGGGACAGGTTCGTTGTGGTCCACTGAAGCTTTCTTT. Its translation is CASAGTGSLWSTEAFF.

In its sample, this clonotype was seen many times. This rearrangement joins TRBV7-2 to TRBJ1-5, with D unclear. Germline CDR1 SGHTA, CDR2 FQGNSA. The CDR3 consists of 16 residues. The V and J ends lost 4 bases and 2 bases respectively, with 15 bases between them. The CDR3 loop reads CASSSTSRSGNQPQHF. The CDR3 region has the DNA TGTGCCAGCAGCTCCACCTCGAGATCGGGCAATCAGCCCCAGCATTTT.

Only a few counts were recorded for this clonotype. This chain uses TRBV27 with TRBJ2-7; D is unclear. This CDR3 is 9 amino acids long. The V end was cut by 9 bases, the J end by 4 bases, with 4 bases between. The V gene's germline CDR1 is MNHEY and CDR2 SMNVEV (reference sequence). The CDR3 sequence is CARIYEQYV. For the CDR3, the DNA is TGTGCCAGGATTTACGAGCAGTACGTC.

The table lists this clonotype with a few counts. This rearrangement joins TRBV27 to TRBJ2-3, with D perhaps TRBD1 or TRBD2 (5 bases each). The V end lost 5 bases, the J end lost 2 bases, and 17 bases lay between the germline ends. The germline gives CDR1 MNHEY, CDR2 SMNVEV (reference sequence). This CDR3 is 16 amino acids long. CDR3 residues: CASSIRDGGFTDTQYF. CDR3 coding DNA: TGTGCCAGCAGTATCAGGGACGGCGGGTTCACAGATACGCAGTATTTT.

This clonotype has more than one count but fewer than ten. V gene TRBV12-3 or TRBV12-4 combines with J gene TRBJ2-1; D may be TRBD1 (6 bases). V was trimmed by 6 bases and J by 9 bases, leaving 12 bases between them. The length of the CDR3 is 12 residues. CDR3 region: CASSLNRAEQFF. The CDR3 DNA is TGTGCCAGCAGCCTTAACAGGGCTGAGCAGTTCTTC.

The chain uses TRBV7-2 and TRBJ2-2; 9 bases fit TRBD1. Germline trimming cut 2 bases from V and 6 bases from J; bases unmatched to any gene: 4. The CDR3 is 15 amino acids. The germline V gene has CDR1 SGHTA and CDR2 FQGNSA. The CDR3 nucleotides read TGTGCCAGCAGCTTACGTGACAGGGGGGCCGGGGAGCTGTTTTTT. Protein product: CASSLRDRGAGELFF. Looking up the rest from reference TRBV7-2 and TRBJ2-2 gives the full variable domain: GAGVSQSPSNKVTEKGKDVELRCDPISGHTALYWYRQSLGQGLEFLIYFQGNSAPDKSGLPSDRFSAERTGGSVSTLTIQRTQQEDSAVYLCASSLRDRGAGELFFGEGSRLTVL.

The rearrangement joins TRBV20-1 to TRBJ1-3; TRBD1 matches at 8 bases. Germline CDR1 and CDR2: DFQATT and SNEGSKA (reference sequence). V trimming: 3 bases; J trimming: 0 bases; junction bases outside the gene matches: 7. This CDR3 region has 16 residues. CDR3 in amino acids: CSASLPTGGSGNTIYF. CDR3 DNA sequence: TGCAGTGCTAGCCTCCCCACAGGGGGCTCTGGAAACACCATATATTTT.

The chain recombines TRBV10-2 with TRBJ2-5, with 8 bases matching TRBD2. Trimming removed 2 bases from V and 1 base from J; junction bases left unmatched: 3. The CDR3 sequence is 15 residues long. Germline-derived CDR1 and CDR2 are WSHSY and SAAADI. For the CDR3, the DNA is TGCGCCAGCAGTGAGGAAGCGGGAGCCCAAGAGACCCAGTACTTC. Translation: CASSEEAGAQETQYF.

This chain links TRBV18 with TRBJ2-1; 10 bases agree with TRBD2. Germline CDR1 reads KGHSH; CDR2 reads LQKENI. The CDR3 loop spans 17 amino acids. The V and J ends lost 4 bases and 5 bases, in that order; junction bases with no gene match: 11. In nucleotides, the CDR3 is TGTGCCAGCTCACTAATCAGAGCGAGCGGGAGGGACAATGAGCAGTTCTTC. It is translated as CASSLIRASGRDNEQFF.

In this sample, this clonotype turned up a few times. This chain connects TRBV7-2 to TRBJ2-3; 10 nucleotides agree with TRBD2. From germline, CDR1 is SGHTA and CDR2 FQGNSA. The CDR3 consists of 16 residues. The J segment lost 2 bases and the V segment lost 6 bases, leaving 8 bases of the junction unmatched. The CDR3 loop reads CASRGLAGGSTDTQYF. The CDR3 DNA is TGTGCCAGCAGGGGGTTAGCGGGGGGATCCACAGATACGCAGTATTTT.

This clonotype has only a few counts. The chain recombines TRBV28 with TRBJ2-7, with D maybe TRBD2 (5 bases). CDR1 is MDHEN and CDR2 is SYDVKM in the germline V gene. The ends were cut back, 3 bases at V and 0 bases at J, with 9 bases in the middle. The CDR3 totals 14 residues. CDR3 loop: CASSFHGGSYEQYF. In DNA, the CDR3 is TGTGCCAGCAGTTTTCACGGAGGCTCCTACGAGCAGTACTTC.

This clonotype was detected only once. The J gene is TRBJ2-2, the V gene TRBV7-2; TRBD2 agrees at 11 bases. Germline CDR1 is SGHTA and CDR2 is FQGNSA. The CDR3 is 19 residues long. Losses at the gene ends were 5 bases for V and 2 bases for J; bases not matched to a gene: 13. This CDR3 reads CASSPPGGSGRDNTGELFF. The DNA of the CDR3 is TGTGCCAGCAGCCCCCCCGGGGGTAGCGGGAGGGACAACACCGGGGAGCTGTTTTTT. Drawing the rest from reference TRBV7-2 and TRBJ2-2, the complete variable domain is GAGVSQSPSNKVTEKGKDVELRCDPISGHTALYWYRQSLGQGLEFLIYFQGNSAPDKSGLPSDRFSAERTGGSVSTLTIQRTQQEDSAVYLCASSPPGGSGRDNTGELFFGEGSRLTVL.

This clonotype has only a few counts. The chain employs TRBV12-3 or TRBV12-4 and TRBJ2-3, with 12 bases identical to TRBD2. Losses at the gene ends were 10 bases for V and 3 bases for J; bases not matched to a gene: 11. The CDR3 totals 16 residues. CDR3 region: CATRASGRVSTDTQYF. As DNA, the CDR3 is TGTGCCACCCGGGCTAGCGGGAGGGTCTCTACAGATACGCAGTATTTT.

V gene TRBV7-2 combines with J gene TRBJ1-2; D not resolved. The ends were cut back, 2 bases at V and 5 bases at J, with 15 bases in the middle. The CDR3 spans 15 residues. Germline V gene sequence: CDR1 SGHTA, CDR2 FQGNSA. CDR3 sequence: CASSLNQATSYGYTF. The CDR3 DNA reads TGTGCCAGCAGCTTAAATCAGGCCACGTCATATGGCTACACCTTC.